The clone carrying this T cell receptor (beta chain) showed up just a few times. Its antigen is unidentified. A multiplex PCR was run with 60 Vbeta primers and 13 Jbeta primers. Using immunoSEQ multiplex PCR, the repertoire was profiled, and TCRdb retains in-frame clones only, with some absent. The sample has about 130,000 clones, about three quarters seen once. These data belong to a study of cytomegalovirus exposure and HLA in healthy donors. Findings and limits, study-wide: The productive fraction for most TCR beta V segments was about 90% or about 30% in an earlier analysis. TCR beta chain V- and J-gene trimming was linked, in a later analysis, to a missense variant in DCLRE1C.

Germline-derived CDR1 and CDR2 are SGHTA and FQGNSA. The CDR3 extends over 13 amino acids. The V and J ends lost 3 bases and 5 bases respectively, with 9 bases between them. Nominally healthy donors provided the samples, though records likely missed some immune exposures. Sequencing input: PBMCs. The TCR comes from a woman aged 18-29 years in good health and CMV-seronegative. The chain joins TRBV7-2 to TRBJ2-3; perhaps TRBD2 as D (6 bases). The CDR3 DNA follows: TGTGCCAGCAGCTTCGGAGGGAGAGATACGCAGTATTTT. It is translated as CASSFGGRDTQYF.